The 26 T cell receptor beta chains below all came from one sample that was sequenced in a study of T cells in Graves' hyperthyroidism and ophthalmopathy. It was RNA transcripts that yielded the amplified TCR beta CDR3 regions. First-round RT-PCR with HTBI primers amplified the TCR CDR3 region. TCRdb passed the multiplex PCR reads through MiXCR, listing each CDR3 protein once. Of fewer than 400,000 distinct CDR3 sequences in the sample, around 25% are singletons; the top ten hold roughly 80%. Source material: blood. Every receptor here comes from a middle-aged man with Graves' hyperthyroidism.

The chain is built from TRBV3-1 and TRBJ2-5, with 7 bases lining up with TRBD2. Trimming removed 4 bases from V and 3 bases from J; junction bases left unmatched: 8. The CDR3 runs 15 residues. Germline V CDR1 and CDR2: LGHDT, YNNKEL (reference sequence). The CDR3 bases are TGTGCCAGCAGCCCTCTACAGCGGGGAGAAGAGACCCAGTACTTC. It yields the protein CASSPLQRGEETQYF.

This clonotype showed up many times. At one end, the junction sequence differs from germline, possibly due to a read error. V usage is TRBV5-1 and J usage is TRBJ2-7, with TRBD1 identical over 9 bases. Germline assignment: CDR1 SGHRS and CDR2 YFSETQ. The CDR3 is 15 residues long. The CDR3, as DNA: TGTGCCAGCAGTTCTCCGGGACAGGGAGCTTACGAGCAGTACTTC. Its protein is CASSSPGQGAYEQYF.

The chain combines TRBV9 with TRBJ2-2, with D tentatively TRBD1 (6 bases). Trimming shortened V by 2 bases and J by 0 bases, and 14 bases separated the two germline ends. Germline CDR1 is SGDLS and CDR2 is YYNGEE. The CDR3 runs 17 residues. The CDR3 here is CASSVAPGEPNTGELFF. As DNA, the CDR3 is TGTGCCAGCAGCGTCGCCCCAGGGGAACCGAACACCGGGGAGCTGTTTTTT. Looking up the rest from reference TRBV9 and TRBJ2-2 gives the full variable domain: DSGVTQTPKHLITATGQRVTLRCSPRSGDLSVYWYQQSLDQGLQFLIQYYNGEERAKGNILERFSAQQFPDLHSELNLSSLELGDSALYFCASSVAPGEPNTGELFFGEGSRLTVL.

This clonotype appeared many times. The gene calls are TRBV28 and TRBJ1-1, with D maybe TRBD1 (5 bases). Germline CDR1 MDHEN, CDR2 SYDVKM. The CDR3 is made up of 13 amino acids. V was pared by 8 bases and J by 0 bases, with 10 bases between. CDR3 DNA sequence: TGTGCCAGCCAGGGACGGTTGAACACTGAAGCTTTCTTT. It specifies CASQGRLNTEAFF.

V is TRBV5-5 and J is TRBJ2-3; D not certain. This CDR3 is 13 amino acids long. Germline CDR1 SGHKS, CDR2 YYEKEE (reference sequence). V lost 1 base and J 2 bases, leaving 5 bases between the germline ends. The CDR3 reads CASSLYPTDTQYF. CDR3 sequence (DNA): TGTGCCAGCAGCTTGTACCCCACAGATACGCAGTATTTT.

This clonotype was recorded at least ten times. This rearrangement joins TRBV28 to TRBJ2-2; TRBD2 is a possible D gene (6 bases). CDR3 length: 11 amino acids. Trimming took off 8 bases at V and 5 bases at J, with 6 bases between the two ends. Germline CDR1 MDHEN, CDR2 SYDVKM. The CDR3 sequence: CASGRTGELFF. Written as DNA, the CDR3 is TGTGCCAGCGGGAGGACCGGGGAGCTGTTTTTT.

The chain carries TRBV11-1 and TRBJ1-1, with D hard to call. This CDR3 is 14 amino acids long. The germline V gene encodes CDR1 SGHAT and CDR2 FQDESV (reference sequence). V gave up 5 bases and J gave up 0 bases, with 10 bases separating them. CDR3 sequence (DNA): TGTGCCAGCAGCCCCTCGACTTTGAACACTGAAGCTTTCTTT. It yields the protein CASSPSTLNTEAFF.

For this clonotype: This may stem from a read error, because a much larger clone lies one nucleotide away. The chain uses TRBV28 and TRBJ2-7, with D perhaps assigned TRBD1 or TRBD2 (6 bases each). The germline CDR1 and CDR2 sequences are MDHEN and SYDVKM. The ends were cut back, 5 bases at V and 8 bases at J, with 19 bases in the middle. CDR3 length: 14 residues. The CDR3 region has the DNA TGTGCCAGCAGTCCGCGGGACACCTCGCGTAAGCAGTACTTC. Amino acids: CASSPRDTSRKQYF.

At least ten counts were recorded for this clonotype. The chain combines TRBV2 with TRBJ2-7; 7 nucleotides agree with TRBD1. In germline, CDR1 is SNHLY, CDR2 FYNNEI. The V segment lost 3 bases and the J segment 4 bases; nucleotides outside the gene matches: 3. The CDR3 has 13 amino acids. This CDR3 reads CASSEEQGYEQYF. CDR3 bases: TGTGCCAGCAGTGAGGAACAGGGGTACGAGCAGTACTTC.

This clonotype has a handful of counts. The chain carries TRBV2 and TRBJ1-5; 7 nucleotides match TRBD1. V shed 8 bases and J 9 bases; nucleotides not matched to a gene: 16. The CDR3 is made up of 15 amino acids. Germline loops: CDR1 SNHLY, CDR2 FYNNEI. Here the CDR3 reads CASGQDLSPLAPQHF. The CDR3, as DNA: TGTGCCAGCGGACAGGACCTAAGTCCCCTAGCGCCCCAGCATTTT.

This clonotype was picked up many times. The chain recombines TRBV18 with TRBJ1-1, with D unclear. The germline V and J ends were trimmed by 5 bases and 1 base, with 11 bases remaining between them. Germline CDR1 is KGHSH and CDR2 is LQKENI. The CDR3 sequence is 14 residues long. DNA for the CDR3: TGTGCCAGCTCATTCTCCGGGCAGAACACTGAAGCTTTCTTT. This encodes CASSFSGQNTEAFF.

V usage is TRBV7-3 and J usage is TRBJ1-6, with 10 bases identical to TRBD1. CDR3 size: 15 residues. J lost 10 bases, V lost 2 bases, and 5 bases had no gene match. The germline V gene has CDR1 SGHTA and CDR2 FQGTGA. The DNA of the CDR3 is TGTGCCAGCAGCTTAGGGGGGACAGGGGTCTCACCCCTCCACTTT. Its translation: CASSLGGTGVSPLHF.

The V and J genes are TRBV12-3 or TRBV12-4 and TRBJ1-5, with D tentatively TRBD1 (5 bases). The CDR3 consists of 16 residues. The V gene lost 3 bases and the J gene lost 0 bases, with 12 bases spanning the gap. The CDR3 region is CASSFGGRGSNQPQHF. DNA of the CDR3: TGTGCCAGCAGTTTCGGGGGTCGGGGTAGCAATCAGCCCCAGCATTTT.

CDR3 residues: CASSFGGILYNEQFF. CDR3 bases: TGTGCCAGCAGCTTTGGCGGGATTCTCTACAATGAGCAGTTCTTC. V gene TRBV5-6 combines with J gene TRBJ2-1; the D gene is possibly TRBD2 (6 bases). The CDR3 totals 15 residues. Trimming took off 2 bases at V and 3 bases at J, with 12 bases between the two ends. Germline-derived CDR1 and CDR2 are SGHDT and YYEEEE.

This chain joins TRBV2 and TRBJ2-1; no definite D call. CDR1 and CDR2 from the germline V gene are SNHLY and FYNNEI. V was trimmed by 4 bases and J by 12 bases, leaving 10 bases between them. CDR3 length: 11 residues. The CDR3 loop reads CASSVGDRQFF. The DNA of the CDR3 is TGTGCCAGCAGTGTTGGGGATAGGCAGTTCTTC.

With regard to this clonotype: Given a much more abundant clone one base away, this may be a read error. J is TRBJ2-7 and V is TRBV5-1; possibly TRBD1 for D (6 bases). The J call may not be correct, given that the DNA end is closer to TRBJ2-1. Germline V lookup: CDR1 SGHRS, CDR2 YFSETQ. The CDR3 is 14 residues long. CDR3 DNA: TGCGCCAGCAGCTGGATGGACAGATTGTACGAGCAGTTCTTC. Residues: CASSWMDRLYEQFF.

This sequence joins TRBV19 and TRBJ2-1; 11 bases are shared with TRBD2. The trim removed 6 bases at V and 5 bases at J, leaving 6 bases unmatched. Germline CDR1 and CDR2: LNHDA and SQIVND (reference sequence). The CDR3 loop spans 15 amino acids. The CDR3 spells CASSKIAGGHNEQFF. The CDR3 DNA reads TGTGCCAGTAGCAAAATAGCGGGAGGGCACAATGAGCAGTTCTTC.

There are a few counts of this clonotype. The CDR3 here is CASSLLAGDPGELFF. CDR3 in DNA: TGTGCCAGCAGCTTACTAGCGGGAGATCCCGGGGAGCTGTTTTTT. This rearrangement joins TRBV7-9 to TRBJ2-2, with TRBD2 matching over 10 bases. Germline V gives CDR1 SEHNR, CDR2 FQNEAQ (reference sequence). V lost 2 bases to trimming and J lost 6 bases; unmatched junction nucleotides: 3. CDR3 size: 15 residues. Based on the CDR3 plus reference TRBV7-9 and TRBJ2-2, the full variable domain is DTGVSQNPRHKITKRGQNVTFRCDPISEHNRLYWYRQTLGQGPEFLTYFQNEAQLEKSRLLSDRFSAERPKGSFSTLEIQRTEQGDSAMYLCASSLLAGDPGELFFGEGSRLTVL.

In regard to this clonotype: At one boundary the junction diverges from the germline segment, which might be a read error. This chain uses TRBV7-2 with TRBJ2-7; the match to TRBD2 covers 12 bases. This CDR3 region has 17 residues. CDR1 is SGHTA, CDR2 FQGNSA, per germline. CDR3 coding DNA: TGCGCCAGCAGCCAATCACTAGCGGGAGGTTTCTCCTACGAGCAGTACTTC. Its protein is CASSQSLAGGFSYEQYF.

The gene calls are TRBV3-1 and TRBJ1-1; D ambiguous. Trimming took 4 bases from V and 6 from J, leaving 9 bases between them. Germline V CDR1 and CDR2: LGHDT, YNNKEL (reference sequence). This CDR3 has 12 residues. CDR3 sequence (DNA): TGTGCCAGCAGCCTCGCCGGCTCTGAAGCTTTCTTT. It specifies CASSLAGSEAFF.

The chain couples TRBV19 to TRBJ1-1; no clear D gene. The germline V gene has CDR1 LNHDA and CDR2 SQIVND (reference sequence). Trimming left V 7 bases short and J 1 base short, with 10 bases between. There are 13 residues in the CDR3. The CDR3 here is CASKDGTNTEAFF. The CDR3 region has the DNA TGTGCCAGTAAGGACGGAACGAACACTGAAGCTTTCTTT.

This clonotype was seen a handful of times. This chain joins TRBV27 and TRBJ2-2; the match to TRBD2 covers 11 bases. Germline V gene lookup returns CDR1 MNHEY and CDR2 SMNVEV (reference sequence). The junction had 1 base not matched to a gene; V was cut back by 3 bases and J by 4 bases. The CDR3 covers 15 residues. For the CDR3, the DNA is TGTGCCAGCAGTTTGACTAGCGGGATCACCGGGGAGCTGTTTTTT. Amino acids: CASSLTSGITGELFF.

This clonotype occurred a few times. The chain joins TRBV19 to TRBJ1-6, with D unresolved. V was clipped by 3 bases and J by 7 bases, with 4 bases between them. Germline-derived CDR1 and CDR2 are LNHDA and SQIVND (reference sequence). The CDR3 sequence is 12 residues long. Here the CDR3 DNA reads TGTGCCAGTAGTATCGACAATTCACCCCTCCACTTT. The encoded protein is CASSIDNSPLHF.

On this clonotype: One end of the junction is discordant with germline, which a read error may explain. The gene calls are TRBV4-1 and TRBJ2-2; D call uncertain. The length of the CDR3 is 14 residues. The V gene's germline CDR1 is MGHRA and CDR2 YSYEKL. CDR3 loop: CASSYYQNTGELFF. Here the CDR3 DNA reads TGTGCCAGCAGCTACTACCAAAACACCGGGGAGCTGTTTTTT.

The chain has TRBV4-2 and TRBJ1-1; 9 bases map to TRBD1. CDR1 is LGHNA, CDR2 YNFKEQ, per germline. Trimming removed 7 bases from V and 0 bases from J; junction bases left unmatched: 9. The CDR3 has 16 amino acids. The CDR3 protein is CASNQGTGTMNTEAFF. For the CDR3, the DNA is TGTGCCAGCAACCAGGGGACAGGGACAATGAACACTGAAGCTTTCTTT.

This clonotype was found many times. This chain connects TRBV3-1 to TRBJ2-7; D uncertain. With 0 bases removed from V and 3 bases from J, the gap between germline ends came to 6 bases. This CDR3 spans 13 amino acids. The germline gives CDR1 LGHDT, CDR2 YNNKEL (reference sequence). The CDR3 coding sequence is TGTGCCAGCAGCCAAGAGAACAGCTACGAGCAGTACTTC. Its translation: CASSQENSYEQYF.